This record looks at one TCR beta chain sequence and its context. The antigen remains undetermined. The data originate from a study of blood T cells in healthy people across ages. Primed by a sample-barcoded 5' primer and a J-beta primer mix, a second PCR proceeded for 7 to 11 cycles. CDR3-containing paired-end reads numbered at least 3 million in each sample. TCRdb re-called the 5' RACE reads through MiXCR, storing one row per CDR3 protein. This sample has about 730,000 distinct CDR3 sequences, with about 40% found just once. The CDR3 runs to 14 residues. CDR1 is DFQATT and CDR2 is SNEGSKA in the germline V gene (reference sequence). V was pared by 4 bases and J by 2 bases, with 5 bases of the junction left unmatched. Study results and limitations: As age increased, TCR beta diversity per million T cells fell in a roughly linear fashion. More naive CD4+ cells and higher diversity marked long-lived donors relative to aged donors.

This TCR came from a woman aged 55-69 years in good health. Sequences were obtained from blood. J is TRBJ2-3 and V is TRBV20-1; 8 bases are shared with TRBD2. The CDR3 here is CSATPSGLTDTQYF. The CDR3 DNA reads TGCAGTGCTACCCCTAGCGGGCTCACAGATACGCAGTATTTT.